The 26 T cell receptor beta chains presented below share a single source sample, sequenced in a study of T-cell reconstitution after alpha-beta-depleted transplantation in children. Construction of the TCRbeta library involved unique molecular identifiers. TCRdb reprocessed the PCR reads via MiXCR and lists one record per CDR3 protein. The sample lists almost 600,000 distinct CDR3 sequences, over 25% occurring once. Sequences were derived from PBMCs, sampled before TCRalphabeta/CD19-depleted stem cell transplant. The receptors stem from a boy under two years old with Wiskott-Aldrich syndrome, due to receive a stem cell transplant.

This clonotype came up a few times. The CDR3 nucleotides read TGCAGCGTTGATTCAGGGTCGGCGGGCGGGGCCAACGTCCTGACTTTC. Its protein is CSVDSGSAGGANVLTF. The chain has TRBV29-1 and TRBJ2-6; either TRBD1 or TRBD2 may fit D (5 bases each). Trimming left V 3 bases short and J 4 bases short, with 16 bases between. CDR3 length: 16 amino acids. Germline V gives CDR1 SQVTM, CDR2 ANQGSEA.

The chain is built from TRBV12-3 or TRBV12-4 and TRBJ2-1; 9 nucleotides line up with TRBD2. The CDR3 extends over 16 amino acids. V dropped 0 bases and J dropped 7; count of bases not matched to a gene: 7. CDR3 nucleotide sequence: TGTGCCAGCAGTTTAGCTGCGGGAGGGCCCTCGAATGAGCAGTTCTTC. Translating gives CASSLAAGGPSNEQFF.

This clonotype has only a few counts. The V call is TRBV5-1, the J call TRBJ1-2; a weak D match, TRBD1 (5 bases). The CDR3 length is 12 residues. Germline V lookup: CDR1 SGHRS, CDR2 YFSETQ. The V end was cut by 4 bases, the J end by 7 bases, with 11 bases between. Written as DNA, the CDR3 is TGCGCCAGCAGCGAGCAGGGTGGTGGCTACACCTTC. It encodes CASSEQGGGYTF.

The rearrangement links TRBV20-1 to TRBJ2-2, with D possibly being TRBD2 (5 bases). CDR3 length: 16 amino acids. Trimming took off 0 bases at V and 1 base at J, with 12 bases between the two ends. Germline V CDR1 and CDR2: DFQATT, SNEGSKA (reference sequence). The CDR3 loop reads CSARDPGKKNTGELFF. The CDR3 bases are TGCAGTGCTAGAGACCCCGGGAAGAAGAACACCGGGGAGCTGTTTTTT.

The CDR3 is CSARDRTSASYEQYF. CDR3 nucleotide sequence: TGCAGTGCTAGAGATCGGACTAGCGCTTCCTACGAGCAGTACTTC. The genes are TRBV20-1 and TRBJ2-7; 9 nucleotides line up with TRBD2. Trimming removed 0 bases from V and 1 base from J; junction bases left unmatched: 4. The CDR3 runs 15 residues. Germline lookup yields CDR1 DFQATT and CDR2 SNEGSKA (reference sequence).

This clonotype was seen a few times. The genes are TRBV10-3 and TRBJ1-1; no firm D call. Germline V gene sequence: CDR1 ENHRY, CDR2 SYGVKD. This CDR3 contains 12 residues. V was cut by 11 bases and J by 0 bases, with 10 bases left in between. CDR3 sequence (DNA): TGTGCCGCATTGGGAGTGAACACTGAAGCTTTCTTT. It translates to CAALGVNTEAFF.

This clonotype was picked up a small number of times. This rearrangement joins TRBV20-1 to TRBJ2-3; D is ambiguous. Germline values: CDR1 DFQATT, CDR2 SNEGSKA (reference sequence). Trimming removed 3 bases from V and 0 bases from J, with 10 bases in between. The CDR3 spans 14 residues. The CDR3, as DNA: TGCAGTGCTAGTGCCGTTCCTAGCACAGATACGCAGTATTTT. It codes for CSASAVPSTDTQYF.

The V gene is TRBV7-2, the J gene TRBJ2-2; the D gene is possibly TRBD1 (5 bases). With 1 base removed from V and 5 bases from J, the gap between germline ends came to 14 bases. CDR3 length: 16 residues. Germline loops: CDR1 SGHTA, CDR2 FQGNSA. CDR3 sequence (DNA): TGTGCCAGCAGCTTAGTAGGGCAGGGTCTGACCGGGGAGCTGTTTTTT. It codes for CASSLVGQGLTGELFF.

Only a few counts were recorded for this clonotype. The chain carries TRBV9 and TRBJ1-1; 7 positions agree with TRBD1. CDR1 SGDLS and CDR2 YYNGEE come from the germline V gene. The CDR3 length is 16 residues. V trimming: 4 bases; J trimming: 0 bases; junction bases outside the gene matches: 9. Here the CDR3 DNA reads TGTGCCAGCAGCCCTAGAAGGGACAGCCTGAACACTGAAGCTTTCTTT. Protein: CASSPRRDSLNTEAFF. The full variable domain, in which reference TRBV9 and TRBJ1-1 provide the parts outside the CDR3, is DSGVTQTPKHLITATGQRVTLRCSPRSGDLSVYWYQQSLDQGLQFLIQYYNGEERAKGNILERFSAQQFPDLHSELNLSSLELGDSALYFCASSPRRDSLNTEAFFGQGTRLTVV.

This clonotype was picked up a small number of times. This sequence joins TRBV5-1 and TRBJ2-3; 7 bases align to TRBD2. Unmatched junction bases numbered 9, after V lost 0 bases and J lost 8 bases. CDR3 length equals 15 residues. Germline assignment: CDR1 SGHRS and CDR2 YFSETQ. CDR3 residues: CASSLAVAGESTQYF. In DNA, the CDR3 is TGCGCCAGCAGCTTGGCCGTGGCGGGAGAGTCTACGCAGTATTTT.

This chain uses TRBV5-1 with TRBJ2-3, with a weak D call TRBD2 (7 bases). The CDR3 extends over 14 amino acids. Trimming pared 6 bases from V and 3 bases from J, leaving 14 bases between. CDR1 and CDR2 (germline): SGHRS, YFSETQ. In nucleotides, the CDR3 is TGCGCCAGCATGGGGAGGGGGACAACAGATACGCAGTATTTT. This codes for CASMGRGTTDTQYF.

This clonotype was counted a few times. The CDR3 nucleotides read TGCAGTGCCCTAACTAGCGGCGCGAACACCGGGGAGCTGTTTTTT. Its protein is CSALTSGANTGELFF. The chain is built from TRBV20-1 and TRBJ2-2; 8 nucleotides align to TRBD2. Trimming at V came to 6 bases and at J to 0 bases, leaving 6 bases not matched to a gene. Germline V gene data show CDR1 as DFQATT and CDR2 as SNEGSKA (reference sequence). The CDR3 length is 15 residues.

This clonotype was seen repeatedly, ten times or more. Germline is not matched at one junction end, which may reflect a read error. This sequence joins TRBV5-1 and TRBJ2-5; D call uncertain. The CDR3 has 14 residues. The germline V gene has CDR1 SGHRS and CDR2 YFSETQ. CDR3 amino acids: CASSLVGSQETQYF. The CDR3 region has the DNA TGTGCCAGCAGCTTGGTGGGGTCCCAAGAGACCCAGTACTTC.

With respect to this clonotype: The germline gene is not matched at one end of the junction; a read error may be the cause. Here the CDR3 reads CARSLSTTGHEQYF. The CDR3 coding sequence is TGCGCCCGCAGCTTGTCCACGACAGGGCACGAGCAGTACTTC. The genes are TRBV5-1 and TRBJ2-7, with TRBD1 matching 7 bases. Per the germline V gene, CDR1 is SGHRS and CDR2 is YFSETQ. This CDR3 contains 14 residues.

This clonotype appeared a few times. The genes are TRBV20-1 and TRBJ2-2; 7 bases agree with TRBD2. V dropped 4 bases and J dropped 2; count of bases not matched to a gene: 4. The CDR3 sequence is 14 residues long. The V gene's germline CDR1 is DFQATT and CDR2 SNEGSKA (reference sequence). This CDR3 reads CSAMGLLNTGELFF. Here the CDR3 DNA reads TGCAGTGCTATGGGACTACTCAACACCGGGGAGCTGTTTTTT.

The chain combines TRBV5-1 with TRBJ1-3; 7 bases map to TRBD1. CDR1 SGHRS and CDR2 YFSETQ come from the germline V gene. The CDR3 loop spans 14 amino acids. With V trimmed by 3 bases and J by 7 bases, 7 bases remained unmatched. Here the CDR3 reads CASSSSGQKNTIYF. Here the CDR3 DNA reads TGCGCCAGCAGCTCATCGGGACAGAAGAACACCATATATTTT.

The chain recombines TRBV7-2 with TRBJ2-7; 8 bases map to TRBD2. Germline V lookup: CDR1 SGHTA, CDR2 FQGNSA. This CDR3 has 16 residues. The ends lost 5 bases at V and 6 bases at J; junction bases unmatched: 15. The CDR3 region has the DNA TGTGCCAGCAGCCTGGGGCCTGCGGGAGGCCCTTCCGAGCAGTACTTC. Encoded protein: CASSLGPAGGPSEQYF.

This clonotype was counted between two and nine times. V gene TRBV28 combines with J gene TRBJ1-1; TRBD1 is a possible D gene (6 bases). The V and J ends lost 5 bases and 4 bases respectively, with 11 bases between them. The CDR3 totals 13 residues. The germline CDR1 and CDR2 sequences are MDHEN and SYDVKM. The CDR3 nucleotides are TGTGCCAGCAGTCCGGGACAATTCACTGAAGCTTTCTTT. Amino acids: CASSPGQFTEAFF.

J is TRBJ1-1 and V is TRBV29-1; D unresolved. The CDR3 covers 14 residues. Between the trimmed V and J ends, which lost 1 base and 5 bases, there was a span of 14 bases. Per germline, CDR1 SQVTM and CDR2 ANQGSEA. Written as DNA, the CDR3 is TGCAGCGTTGAAGGGCTCAGACGTGATACTGAAGCTTTCTTT. This translates into CSVEGLRRDTEAFF.

This clonotype came up a few times. This chain joins TRBV7-6 and TRBJ2-7; TRBD1 is a possible D gene (5 bases). This CDR3 region has 14 residues. V gave up 1 base and J gave up 3 bases, with 10 bases separating them. The germline CDR1 and CDR2 sequences are SGHVS and FNYEAQ. CDR3 coding DNA: TGTGCCAGCAGCTTAGTGCCCAGGGACTACGAGCAGTACTTC. Translating it yields CASSLVPRDYEQYF. Drawing the rest from reference TRBV7-6 and TRBJ2-7, the complete variable domain is GAGVSQSPRYKVTKRGQDVALRCDPISGHVSLYWYRQALGQGPEFLTYFNYEAQQDKSGLPNDRFSAERPEGSISTLTIQRTEQRDSAMYRCASSLVPRDYEQYFGPGTRLTVT.

This clonotype was seen more than once but under ten times. The rearrangement uses TRBV9 and TRBJ2-1; 7 nucleotides agree with TRBD2. Germline V gene lookup returns CDR1 SGDLS and CDR2 YYNGEE. The junction had 5 bases not matched to a gene; V was cut back by 0 bases and J by 2 bases. The CDR3 spans 16 residues. CDR3 coding DNA: TGTGCCAGCAGCGTAGCCCCGGGAGGCCCCTACAATGAGCAGTTCTTC. It codes for CASSVAPGGPYNEQFF.

This clonotype was seen a handful of times. The chain carries TRBV7-8 and TRBJ2-3; the match to TRBD2 covers 11 bases. Germline CDR1 and CDR2: SGHVS and FQNEAQ. J gave up 7 bases and V 6 bases, and 24 bases lay outside the gene matches. This CDR3 comprises 20 residues. Here the CDR3 DNA reads TGTGCCAGCAGAAAACGGAGAGGTGCCCGAGATAGCGGGAGGGCAAATACGCAGTATTTT. It yields the protein CASRKRRGARDSGRANTQYF.

The rearrangement uses TRBV12-3 or TRBV12-4 and TRBJ2-1; TRBD1 aligns across 9 bases. CDR3 length equals 15 residues. After removal of 4 bases from V and 4 bases from J, the junction contained 5 bases not matched to a gene. The CDR3: CASSSRTGAYNEQFF. The CDR3 nucleotides are TGTGCCAGCAGTTCCCGGACAGGGGCATACAATGAGCAGTTCTTC.

The chain carries TRBV7-6 and TRBJ2-1; TRBD1 is a possible D gene (5 bases). The CDR3 has 17 amino acids. Germline CDR1 is SGHVS and CDR2 is FNYEAQ. Trimming shortened V by 5 bases and J by 4 bases, and 21 bases separated the two germline ends. The CDR3 bases are TGTGCCAGCAGCCCAAGGGGTGGACCTCTAAGATACAATGAGCAGTTCTTC. It specifies CASSPRGGPLRYNEQFF. Variable domain in full (rest from reference TRBV7-6 and TRBJ2-1): GAGVSQSPRYKVTKRGQDVALRCDPISGHVSLYWYRQALGQGPEFLTYFNYEAQQDKSGLPNDRFSAERPEGSISTLTIQRTEQRDSAMYRCASSPRGGPLRYNEQFFGPGTRLTVL.

This clonotype has a handful of counts. The V call is TRBV20-1, the J call TRBJ2-5; weak D call: TRBD2 (6 bases). Germline CDR1 is DFQATT and CDR2 is SNEGSKA (reference sequence). The CDR3 length is 13 residues. The V gene lost 0 bases and the J gene lost 7 bases, with 12 bases spanning the gap. CDR3 region: CSARDVGGGTQYF. In DNA, the CDR3 is TGCAGTGCTAGAGATGTCGGGGGAGGGACCCAGTACTTC.

This clonotype was seen a handful of times. The CDR3, as DNA: TGTGCCAGCAACGTACAGATCATGAACACTGAAGCTTTCTTT. Its protein product is CASNVQIMNTEAFF. The gene calls are TRBV12-3 or TRBV12-4 and TRBJ1-1; D call uncertain. The CDR3 runs 14 residues. Trimming removed 7 bases from V and 0 bases from J, with 12 bases in between.